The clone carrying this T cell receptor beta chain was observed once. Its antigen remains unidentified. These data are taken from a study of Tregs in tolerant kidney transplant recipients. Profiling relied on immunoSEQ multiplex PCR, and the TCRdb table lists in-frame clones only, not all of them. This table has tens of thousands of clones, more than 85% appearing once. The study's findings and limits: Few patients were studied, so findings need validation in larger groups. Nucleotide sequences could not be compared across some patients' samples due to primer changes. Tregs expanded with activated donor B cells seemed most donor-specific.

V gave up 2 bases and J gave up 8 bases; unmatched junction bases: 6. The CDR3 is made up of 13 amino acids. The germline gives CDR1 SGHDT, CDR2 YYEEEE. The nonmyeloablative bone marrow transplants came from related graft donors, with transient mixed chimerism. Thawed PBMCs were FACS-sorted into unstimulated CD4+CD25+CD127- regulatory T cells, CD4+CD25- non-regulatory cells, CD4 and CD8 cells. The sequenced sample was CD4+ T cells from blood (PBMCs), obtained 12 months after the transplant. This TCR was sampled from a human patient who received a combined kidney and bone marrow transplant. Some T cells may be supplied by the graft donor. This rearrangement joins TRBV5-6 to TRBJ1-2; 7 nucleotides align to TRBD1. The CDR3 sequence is CASSLRGRYGYTF. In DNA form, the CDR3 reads TGTGCCAGCAGCTTAAGGGGGCGGTACGGCTACACCTTC.